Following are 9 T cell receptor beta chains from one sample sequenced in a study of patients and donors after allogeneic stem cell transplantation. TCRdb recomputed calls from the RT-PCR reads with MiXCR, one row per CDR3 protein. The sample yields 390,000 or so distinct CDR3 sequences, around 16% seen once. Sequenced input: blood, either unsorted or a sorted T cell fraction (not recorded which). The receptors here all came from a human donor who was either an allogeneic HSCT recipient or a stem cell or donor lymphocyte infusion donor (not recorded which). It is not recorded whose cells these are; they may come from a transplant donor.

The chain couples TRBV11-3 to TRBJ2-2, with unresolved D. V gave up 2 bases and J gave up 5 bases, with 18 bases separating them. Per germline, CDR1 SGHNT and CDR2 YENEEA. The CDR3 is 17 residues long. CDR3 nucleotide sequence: TGTGCCAGCAGCTTACCTAGGGATCCCGAGAGGACCGGGGAGCTGTTTTTT. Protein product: CASSLPRDPERTGELFF. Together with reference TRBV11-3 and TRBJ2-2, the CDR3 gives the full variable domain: EAGVVQSPRYKIIEKKQPVAFWCNPISGHNTLYWYLQNLGQGPELLIRYENEEAVDDSQLPKDRFSAERLKGVDSTLKIQPAELGDSAVYLCASSLPRDPERTGELFFGEGSRLTVL.

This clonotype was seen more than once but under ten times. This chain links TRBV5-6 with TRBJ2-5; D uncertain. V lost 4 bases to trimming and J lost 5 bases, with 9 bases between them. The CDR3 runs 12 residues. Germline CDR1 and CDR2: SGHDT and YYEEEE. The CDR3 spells CASSRSWETQYF. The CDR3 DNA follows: TGTGCCAGCAGCCGAAGTTGGGAGACCCAGTACTTC.

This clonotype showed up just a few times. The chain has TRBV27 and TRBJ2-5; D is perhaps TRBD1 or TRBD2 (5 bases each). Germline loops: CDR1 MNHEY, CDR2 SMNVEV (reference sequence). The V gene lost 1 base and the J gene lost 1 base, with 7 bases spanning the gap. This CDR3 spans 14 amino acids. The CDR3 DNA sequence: TGTGCCAGCAGTTTATGGGGGATCCAAGAGACCCAGTACTTC. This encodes CASSLWGIQETQYF.

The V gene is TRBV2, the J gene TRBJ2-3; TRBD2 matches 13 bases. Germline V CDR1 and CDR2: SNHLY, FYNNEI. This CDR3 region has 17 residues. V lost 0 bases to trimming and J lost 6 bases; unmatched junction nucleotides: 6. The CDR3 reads CASSEAGTSGVKDTQYF. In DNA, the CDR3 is TGTGCCAGCAGTGAAGCTGGGACTAGCGGGGTGAAGGATACGCAGTATTTT.

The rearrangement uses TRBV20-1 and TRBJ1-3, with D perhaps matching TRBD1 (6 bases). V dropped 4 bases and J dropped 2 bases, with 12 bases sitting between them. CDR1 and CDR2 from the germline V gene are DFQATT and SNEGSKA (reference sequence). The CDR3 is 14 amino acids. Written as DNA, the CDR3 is TGCAGTGCTACCGACAGGACGGCTGGAAACACCATATATTTT. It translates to CSATDRTAGNTIYF.

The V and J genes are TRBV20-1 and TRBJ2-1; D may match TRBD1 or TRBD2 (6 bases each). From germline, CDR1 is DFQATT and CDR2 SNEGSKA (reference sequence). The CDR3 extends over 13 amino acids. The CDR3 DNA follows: TGCAGCCTCGAGGGGGGACCTTTCAATGAGCAGTTCTTC. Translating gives CSLEGGPFNEQFF.

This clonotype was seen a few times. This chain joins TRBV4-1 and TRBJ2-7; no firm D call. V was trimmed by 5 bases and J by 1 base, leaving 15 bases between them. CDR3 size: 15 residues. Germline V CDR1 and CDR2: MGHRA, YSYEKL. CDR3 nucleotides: TGCGCCAGCAGCTTGCGTGGTGCACCTTCCTACGAGCAGTACTTC. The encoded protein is CASSLRGAPSYEQYF.

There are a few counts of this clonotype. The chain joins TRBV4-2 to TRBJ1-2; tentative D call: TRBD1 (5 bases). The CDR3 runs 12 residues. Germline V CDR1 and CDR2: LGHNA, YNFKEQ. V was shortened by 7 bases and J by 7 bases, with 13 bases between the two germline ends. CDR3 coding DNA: TGTGCCAGCACCTTAGACAGTTCTGGCTACACCTTC. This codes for CASTLDSSGYTF.

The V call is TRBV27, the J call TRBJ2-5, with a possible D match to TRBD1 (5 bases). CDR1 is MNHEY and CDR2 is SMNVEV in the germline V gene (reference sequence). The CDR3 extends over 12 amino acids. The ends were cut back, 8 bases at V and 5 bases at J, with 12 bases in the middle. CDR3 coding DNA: TGTGCCAGCCGCCCGACAGCGGAGACCCAGTACTTC. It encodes CASRPTAETQYF.